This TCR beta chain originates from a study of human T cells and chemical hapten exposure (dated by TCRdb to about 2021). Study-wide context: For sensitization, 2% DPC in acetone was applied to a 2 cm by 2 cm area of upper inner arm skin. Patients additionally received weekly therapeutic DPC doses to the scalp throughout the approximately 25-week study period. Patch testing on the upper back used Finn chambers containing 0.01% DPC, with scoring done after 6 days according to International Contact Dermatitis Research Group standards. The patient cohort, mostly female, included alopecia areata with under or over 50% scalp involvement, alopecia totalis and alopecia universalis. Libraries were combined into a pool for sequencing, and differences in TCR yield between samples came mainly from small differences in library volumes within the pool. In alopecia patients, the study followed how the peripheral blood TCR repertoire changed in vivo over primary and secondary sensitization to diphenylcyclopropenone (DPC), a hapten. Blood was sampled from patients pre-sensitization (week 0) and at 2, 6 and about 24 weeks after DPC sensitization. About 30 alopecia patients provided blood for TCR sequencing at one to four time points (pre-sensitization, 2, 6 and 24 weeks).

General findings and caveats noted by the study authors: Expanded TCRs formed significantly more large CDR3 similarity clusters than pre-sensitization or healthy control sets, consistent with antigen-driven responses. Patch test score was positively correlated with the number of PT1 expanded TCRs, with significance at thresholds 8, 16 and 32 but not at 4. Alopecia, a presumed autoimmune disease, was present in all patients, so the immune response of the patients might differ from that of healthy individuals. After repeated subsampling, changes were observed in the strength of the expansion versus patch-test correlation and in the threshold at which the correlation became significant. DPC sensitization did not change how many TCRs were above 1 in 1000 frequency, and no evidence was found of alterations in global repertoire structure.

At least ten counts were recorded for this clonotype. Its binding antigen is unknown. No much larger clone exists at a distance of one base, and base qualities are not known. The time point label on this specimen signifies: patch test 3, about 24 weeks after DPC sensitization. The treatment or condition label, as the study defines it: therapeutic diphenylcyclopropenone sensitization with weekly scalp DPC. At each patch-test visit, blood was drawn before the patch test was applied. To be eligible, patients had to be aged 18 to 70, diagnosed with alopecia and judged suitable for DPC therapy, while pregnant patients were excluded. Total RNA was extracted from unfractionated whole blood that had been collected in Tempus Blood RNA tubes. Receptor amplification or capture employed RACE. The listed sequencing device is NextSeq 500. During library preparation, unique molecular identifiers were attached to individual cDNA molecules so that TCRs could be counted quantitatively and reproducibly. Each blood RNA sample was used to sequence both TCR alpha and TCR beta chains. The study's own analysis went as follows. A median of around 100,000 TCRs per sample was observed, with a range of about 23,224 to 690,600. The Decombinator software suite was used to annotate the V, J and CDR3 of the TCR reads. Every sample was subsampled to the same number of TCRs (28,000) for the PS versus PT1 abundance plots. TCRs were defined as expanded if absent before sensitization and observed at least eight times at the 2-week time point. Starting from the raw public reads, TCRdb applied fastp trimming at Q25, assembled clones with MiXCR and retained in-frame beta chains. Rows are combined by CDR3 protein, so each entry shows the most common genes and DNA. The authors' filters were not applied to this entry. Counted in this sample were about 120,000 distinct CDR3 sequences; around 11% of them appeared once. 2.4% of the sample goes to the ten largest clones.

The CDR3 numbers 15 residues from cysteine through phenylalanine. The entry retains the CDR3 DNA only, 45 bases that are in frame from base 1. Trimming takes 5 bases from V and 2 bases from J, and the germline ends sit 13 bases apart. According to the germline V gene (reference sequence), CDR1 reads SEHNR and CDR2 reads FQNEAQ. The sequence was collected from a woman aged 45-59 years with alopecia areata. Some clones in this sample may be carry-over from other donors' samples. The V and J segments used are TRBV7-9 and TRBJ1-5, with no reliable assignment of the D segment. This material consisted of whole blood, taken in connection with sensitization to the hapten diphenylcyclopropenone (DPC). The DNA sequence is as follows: TGTGCCAGCAGCCTAACCTCTGCAGGCAATCAGCCCCAGCATTTT. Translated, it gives CASSLTSAGNQPQHF.